The 13 T cell receptor beta chains given below trace back to one sample, sequenced in a study of T cell responses to AZD1222 COVID-19 vaccine. Some clones are missing from TCRdb's copy, which holds only in-frame ones; the method was immunoSEQ multiplex PCR. The sample shows 200,000 or so clones, 80% to 90% of them seen only once. Sequenced material: peripheral blood, taken on day 0 of MenACWY control vaccination. Every receptor here comes from an adult in good health.

The chain combines TRBV13 with TRBJ2-7, with D uncertain. The germline V gene has CDR1 PRHDT and CDR2 FYEKMQ (reference sequence). CDR3 length: 14 residues. V was shortened by 0 bases and J by 5 bases, with 11 bases between the two germline ends. Written as DNA, the CDR3 is TGTGCCAGCAGCTTAGGGACCATCGTCCACGAGCAGTACTTC. Its translation is CASSLGTIVHEQYF.

The genes are TRBV4-2 and TRBJ1-1, with a possible D match to TRBD1 (5 bases). The V gene lost 0 bases and the J gene lost 5 bases, with 7 bases spanning the gap. Germline CDR1 is LGHNA and CDR2 is YNFKEQ. This CDR3 region has 13 residues. The CDR3 DNA reads TGTGCCAGCAGCCAAGAGGGGCAAACTGAAGCTTTCTTT. Encoded protein: CASSQEGQTEAFF.

V and J are TRBV7-3 and TRBJ2-3; D not certain. The CDR3 has 12 amino acids. Trimming pared 1 base from V and 13 bases from J, leaving 12 bases between. Germline V lookup: CDR1 SGHTA, CDR2 FQGTGA. The CDR3 bases are TGTGCCAGCAGCTTAAATGGGCAGGCGAAGTATTTT. This translates into CASSLNGQAKYF. Full variable domain (rest looked up from reference TRBV7-3 and TRBJ2-3): GAGVSQTPSNKVTEKGKYVELRCDPISGHTALYWYRQSLGQGPEFLIYFQGTGAADDSGLPNDRFFAVRPEGSVSTLKIQRTERGDSAVYLCASSLNGQAKYFGPGTRLTVL.

The chain has TRBV14 and TRBJ1-1, with a weak D call TRBD1 (6 bases). The germline V gene has CDR1 SGHDN and CDR2 FVKESK. The germline V and J ends were trimmed by 5 bases and 4 bases, with 17 bases remaining between them. This CDR3 region has 15 residues. The CDR3 DNA reads TGTGCCAGCAGCTCGCCCCTGGGGGCTGGCACTGAAGCTTTCTTT. Translation gives CASSSPLGAGTEAFF.

The rearrangement uses TRBV14 and TRBJ2-3, with TRBD2 as a possible D gene (5 bases). This CDR3 has 13 amino acids. V dropped 2 bases and J dropped 8 bases, with 11 bases sitting between them. Germline CDR1 SGHDN, CDR2 FVKESK. CDR3 amino acids: CASSQSGRGTQYF. Here the CDR3 DNA reads TGTGCCAGCAGCCAAAGTGGCCGGGGTACGCAGTATTTT.

This rearrangement joins TRBV5-6 to TRBJ2-7; 8 positions match TRBD1. Germline assignment: CDR1 SGHDT and CDR2 YYEEEE. This CDR3 has 14 amino acids. Losses at the gene ends were 3 bases for V and 9 bases for J; bases not matched to a gene: 11. The CDR3 spells CASSYGQGGRGQYF. As DNA, the CDR3 is TGTGCCAGCAGCTATGGACAGGGAGGCCGGGGGCAGTACTTC.

This chain joins TRBV19 and TRBJ1-5, with D perhaps TRBD1 (5 bases). The length of the CDR3 is 15 residues. Germline V gene lookup returns CDR1 LNHDA and CDR2 SQIVND (reference sequence). With 5 bases removed from V and 2 bases from J, the gap between germline ends came to 13 bases. DNA of the CDR3: TGTGCCAGTAGTTCCAGGGACTCGGGCAATCAGCCCCAGCATTTT. It encodes CASSSRDSGNQPQHF.

V and J are TRBV30 and TRBJ2-7, with a weak D call TRBD2 (5 bases). CDR1 GTSNPN and CDR2 SVGIG come from the germline V gene (reference sequence). This CDR3 region has 16 residues. V shed 2 bases and J shed 6 bases, with 23 bases lying between them. CDR3 coding DNA: TGTGCCTGGAGTAGGCCGGGGTTTGGTTTCCCTCTCGAGCAGTACTTC. Translation: CAWSRPGFGFPLEQYF.

The V call is TRBV27, the J call TRBJ2-1, with 7 bases matching TRBD1. The trim removed 7 bases at V and 10 bases at J, leaving 7 bases unmatched. The CDR3 covers 12 residues. Germline V gene lookup returns CDR1 MNHEY and CDR2 SMNVEV (reference sequence). DNA for the CDR3: TGTGCCAGCAACTCCGGGACAGTCGAGCAGTTCTTC. Amino acids: CASNSGTVEQFF.

The V gene is TRBV5-1, the J gene TRBJ2-7; tentatively, D is TRBD2 (6 bases). The CDR3 extends over 14 amino acids. Deletions cut 0 bases from V and 2 bases from J, with 9 bases between. In germline, CDR1 is SGHRS, CDR2 YFSETQ. The CDR3 loop reads CASSLGGGTYEQYF. The CDR3 DNA is TGCGCCAGCAGCTTGGGGGGAGGAACCTACGAGCAGTACTTC.

The chain uses TRBV5-8 and TRBJ2-2, with 7 bases that match TRBD1. With V trimmed by 0 bases and J by 3 bases, 2 bases remained unmatched. This CDR3 is 15 amino acids long. Looked up from germline, CDR1 is SGHTS and CDR2 is YDEGEE. The CDR3 loop is CASSLVRGHTGELFF. CDR3 DNA sequence: TGTGCCAGCAGCTTGGTTAGGGGGCACACCGGGGAGCTGTTTTTT. Variable domain in full (rest from reference TRBV5-8 and TRBJ2-2): EAGVTQSPTHLIKTRGQQATLRCSPISGHTSVYWYQQALGLGLQFLLWYDEGEERNRGNFPPRFSGRQFPNYSSELNVNALELEDSALYLCASSLVRGHTGELFFGEGSRLTVL.

The J gene is TRBJ2-7, the V gene TRBV5-6, with no clear D. This CDR3 spans 14 amino acids. Germline V lookup: CDR1 SGHDT, CDR2 YYEEEE. Trimming took off 0 bases at V and 4 bases at J, with 11 bases between the two ends. The CDR3, as DNA: TGTGCCAGCAGCTTGGGAGACCCGGCTTACGAGCAGTACTTC. This encodes CASSLGDPAYEQYF.

The table lists this clone with a count of one. The chain has TRBV10-3 and TRBJ1-2; D remains unclear. The CDR3 has 13 residues. V lost 2 bases and J lost 5, with 9 bases in between. Germline V lookup: CDR1 ENHRY, CDR2 SYGVKD. CDR3 coding DNA: TGTGCCATCAGTGAGAAAACCGTTTATGGCTACACCTTC. This translates into CAISEKTVYGYTF.